The next 17 T cell receptor beta chains were all read from a single sample in a study of T and B cells in COVID-19 patients. Multiplex PCR with BIOMED2 TRB-A/B primer pools amplified TRB rearrangements. TCRdb called the multiplex PCR reads again in MiXCR, with one record for every CDR3 protein. The sample gives some 8,900 distinct CDR3 sequences, approximately 33% of which show up once; about 22% is in the top ten. TRB was amplified from about 240-490 ng of blood genomic DNA. Specimen: blood. These receptors all stem from a human donor who had recovered from COVID-19.

The V call is TRBV6-1, the J call TRBJ2-3; no definite D call. Germline CDR1 and CDR2: MNHNS and SASEGT. V lost 6 bases to trimming and J lost 4 bases, with 5 bases between them. CDR3 length: 11 amino acids. CDR3 sequence (DNA): TGTGCCAGCAGCCCTCCAGATACGCAGTATTTT. It codes for CASSPPDTQYF.

In its sample, this clonotype is medium-sized (0.01 to 0.1%). The chain has TRBV29-1 and TRBJ1-1, with a tentative D call TRBD1 (5 bases). Germline lookup yields CDR1 SQVTM and CDR2 ANQGSEA. The V gene lost 4 bases and the J gene lost 7 bases, with 13 bases spanning the gap. The CDR3 length is 12 residues. The CDR3 loop is CSVAQATSEAFF. The CDR3, as DNA: TGCAGCGTTGCACAGGCCACCAGTGAAGCTTTCTTT. The variable domain in full, with the rest retrieved from reference TRBV29-1 and TRBJ1-1, is SAVISQKPSRDICQRGTSLTIQCQVDSQVTMMFWYRQQPGQSLTLIATANQGSEATYESGFVIDKFPISRPNLTFSTLTVSNMSPEDSSIYLCSVAQATSEAFFGQGTRLTVV.

The table lists this clonotype with a few counts. This rearrangement joins TRBV7-2 to TRBJ1-2, with D uncertain. Trimming removed 1 base at V and 5 bases at J, with 14 bases between. This CDR3 spans 15 amino acids. CDR1 is SGHTA, CDR2 FQGNSA, per germline. The CDR3, as DNA: TGTGCCAGCAGCTTAGACCCCCCCGGGAAATATGGCTACACCTTC. This translates into CASSLDPPGKYGYTF.

By share of the sample, this clonotype is medium-sized. The chain combines TRBV27 with TRBJ2-1; D not resolved. V was clipped by 3 bases and J by 10 bases, with 7 bases between them. CDR3 length: 11 residues. From germline, CDR1 is MNHEY and CDR2 SMNVEV (reference sequence). The CDR3 DNA reads as TGTGCCAGCAGTTTGGCAACGGAGCAGTTCTTC. It translates to CASSLATEQFF.

This clonotype occurred a few times. The J gene is TRBJ1-2, the V gene TRBV5-1, with TRBD1 matching over 10 bases. With 0 bases clipped from V and 8 bases from J, the junction kept 16 bases outside the gene matches. The germline V gene has CDR1 SGHRS and CDR2 YFSETQ. There are 18 residues in the CDR3. CDR3 DNA sequence: TGCGCCAGCAGCTTGGCCGACTCCTCGACAGGGGGCGGTAGGGGCTACACCTTC. This translates into CASSLADSSTGGGRGYTF.

This clonotype was picked up a small number of times. This sequence joins TRBV27 and TRBJ2-3, with 12 bases lining up with TRBD2. Trimming at V came to 8 bases and at J to 3 bases, leaving 0 bases not matched to a gene. The CDR3 loop spans 13 amino acids. Germline assignment: CDR1 MNHEY and CDR2 SMNVEV (reference sequence). The CDR3 here is CASLAGGTDTQYF. The CDR3 DNA reads TGTGCCAGCCTAGCGGGAGGGACAGATACGCAGTATTTT.

This clonotype was seen only a few times. The V call is TRBV18, the J call TRBJ2-7, with a weak D call TRBD2 (6 bases). The CDR3 runs 14 residues. The V end lost 3 bases, the J end lost 0 bases, and 9 bases lay between the germline ends. Germline V gives CDR1 KGHSH, CDR2 LQKENI. CDR3 residues: CASSPRDFSYEQYF. CDR3 bases: TGTGCCAGCTCACCGCGGGACTTCTCCTACGAGCAGTACTTC.

This clonotype was picked up one time. V usage is TRBV6-1 and J usage is TRBJ1-6, with unresolved D. The CDR3 consists of 15 residues. V lost 7 bases and J lost 2, with 12 bases in between. Germline loops: CDR1 MNHNS, CDR2 SASEGT. CDR3 sequence reads: CASNTASPYNSPLHF. The DNA for the CDR3 is TGTGCCAGCAATACAGCTAGCCCCTATAATTCACCCCTCCACTTT.

This sequence joins TRBV20-1 and TRBJ2-3; 11 bases are a match to TRBD2. This CDR3 is 16 amino acids long. The J segment lost 3 bases and the V segment lost 6 bases, leaving 11 bases of the junction unmatched. Germline V lookup: CDR1 DFQATT, CDR2 SNEGSKA (reference sequence). The CDR3 region has the DNA TGCAGTGCCCACGGGCCTAGCGGGGGGAATACAGATACGCAGTATTTT. It codes for CSAHGPSGGNTDTQYF.

The chain links TRBV18 to TRBJ1-2; 8 bases fit TRBD1. This CDR3 spans 15 amino acids. Germline assignment: CDR1 KGHSH and CDR2 LQKENI. The J segment lost 4 bases and the V segment lost 2 bases, leaving 6 bases of the junction unmatched. For the CDR3, the DNA is TGTGCCAGCTCACCAGGCAGGGGGCGCGGCTATGGCTACACCTTC. Its protein is CASSPGRGRGYGYTF. Full variable domain (rest looked up from reference TRBV18 and TRBJ1-2): NAGVMQNPRHLVRRRGQEARLRCSPMKGHSHVYWYRQLPEEGLKFMVYLQKENIIDESGMPKERFSAEFPKEGPSILRIQQVVRGDSAAYFCASSPGRGRGYGYTFGSGTRLTVV.

The V gene is TRBV4-2, the J gene TRBJ2-5, with 11 bases aligning to TRBD2. Trimming cost V 4 bases and J 5 bases; bases outside gene matches: 6. Germline-derived CDR1 and CDR2 are LGHNA and YNFKEQ. The CDR3 is 15 amino acids. CDR3 in DNA: TGTGCCAGCAGCCCCGGGACTAGCGGTGGGGAGACCCAGTACTTC. Amino acid sequence: CASSPGTSGGETQYF.

This clonotype is labeled medium-sized (0.01 to 0.1%). This sequence joins TRBV5-5 and TRBJ2-7, with 11 bases matching TRBD1. This CDR3 has 16 residues. CDR1 is SGHKS and CDR2 is YYEKEE in the germline V gene (reference sequence). The junction had 9 bases not matched to a gene; V was cut back by 2 bases and J by 5 bases. CDR3 loop: CASSFLSGQGDHEQYF. For the CDR3, the DNA is TGTGCCAGCAGCTTCCTTTCGGGACAGGGGGACCACGAGCAGTACTTC.

The chain is built from TRBV6-1 and TRBJ1-2, with D hard to call. V lost 4 bases to trimming and J lost 8 bases, with 23 bases between them. Germline V gene data show CDR1 as MNHNS and CDR2 as SASEGT. The CDR3 spans 16 residues. The CDR3: CASSGSLRTQTRGYTF. The CDR3, as DNA: TGTGCCAGCAGTGGATCTTTACGGACCCAAACGAGGGGCTACACCTTC.

Within the sample, this clonotype is large. The CDR3 DNA is TGTGCCAGCAGTGAGTCCCAGACAGCTTACGAGCAGTACTTC. Translation: CASSESQTAYEQYF. J is TRBJ2-7 and V is TRBV27; TRBD1 is a possible D gene (5 bases). V was cut by 5 bases and J by 4 bases, with 15 bases left in between. The CDR3 covers 14 residues. Per germline, CDR1 MNHEY and CDR2 SMNVEV (reference sequence).

V is TRBV6-5 and J is TRBJ2-7; TRBD1 aligns across 7 bases. Germline lookup yields CDR1 MNHEY and CDR2 SVGAGI. The CDR3 contains 15 residues. V shed 3 bases and J 4 bases; nucleotides not matched to a gene: 9. This chain's CDR3 is CASSYSTGPLYEQYF. As DNA, the CDR3 is TGTGCCAGCAGTTATTCGACAGGGCCTCTGTACGAGCAGTACTTC.

This clonotype was found a few times. The gene calls are TRBV5-1 and TRBJ2-1; 7 nucleotides line up with TRBD2. Germline V gives CDR1 SGHRS, CDR2 YFSETQ. The V segment lost 5 bases and the J segment 0 bases; nucleotides outside the gene matches: 8. The CDR3 has 16 residues. CDR3 coding DNA: TGCGCCAGCAGGGTTACTAGCGCAAGCTCCTACAATGAGCAGTTCTTC. It translates to CASRVTSASSYNEQFF.

This clonotype was detected only a few times. This chain links TRBV14 with TRBJ2-3; either TRBD1 or TRBD2 may fit D (5 bases each). This CDR3 region has 17 residues. V was cut by 2 bases and J by 5 bases, with 20 bases left in between. Germline V lookup: CDR1 SGHDN, CDR2 FVKESK. In nucleotides, the CDR3 is TGTGCCAGCAGCCAAATAGGCCGTTCAGGTGGGGGAGATACGCAGTATTTT. Encoded protein: CASSQIGRSGGGDTQYF.